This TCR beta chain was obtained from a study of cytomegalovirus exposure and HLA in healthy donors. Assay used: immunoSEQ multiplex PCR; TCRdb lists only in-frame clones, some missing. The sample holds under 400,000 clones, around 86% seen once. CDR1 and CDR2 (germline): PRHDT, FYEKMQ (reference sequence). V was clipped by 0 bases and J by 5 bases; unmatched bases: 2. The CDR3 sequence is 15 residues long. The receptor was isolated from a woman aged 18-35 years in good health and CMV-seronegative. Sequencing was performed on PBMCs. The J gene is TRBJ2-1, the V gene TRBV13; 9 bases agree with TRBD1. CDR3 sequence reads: CASSLGTGGNNEQFF. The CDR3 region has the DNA TGTGCCAGCAGCTTAGGGACAGGGGGTAACAATGAGCAGTTCTTC.